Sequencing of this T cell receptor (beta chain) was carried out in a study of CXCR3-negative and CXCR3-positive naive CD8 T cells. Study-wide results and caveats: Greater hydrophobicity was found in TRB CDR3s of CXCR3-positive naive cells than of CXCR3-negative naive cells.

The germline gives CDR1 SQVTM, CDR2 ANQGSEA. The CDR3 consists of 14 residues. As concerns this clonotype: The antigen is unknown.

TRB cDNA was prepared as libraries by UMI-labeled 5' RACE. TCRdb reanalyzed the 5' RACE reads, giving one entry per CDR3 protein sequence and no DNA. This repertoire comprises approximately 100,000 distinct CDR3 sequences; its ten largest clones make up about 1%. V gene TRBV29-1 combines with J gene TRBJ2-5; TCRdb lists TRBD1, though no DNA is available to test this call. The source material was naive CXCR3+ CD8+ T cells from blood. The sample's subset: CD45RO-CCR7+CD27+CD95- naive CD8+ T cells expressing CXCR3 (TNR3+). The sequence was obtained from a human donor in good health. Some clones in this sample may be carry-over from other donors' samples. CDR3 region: CSASPTGKQETQYF. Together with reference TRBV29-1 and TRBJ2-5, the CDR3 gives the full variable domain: SAVISQKPSRDICQRGTSLTIQCQVDSQVTMMFWYRQQPGQSLTLIATANQGSEATYESGFVIDKFPISRPNLTFSTLTVSNMSPEDSSIYLCSASPTGKQETQYFGPGTRLLVL.